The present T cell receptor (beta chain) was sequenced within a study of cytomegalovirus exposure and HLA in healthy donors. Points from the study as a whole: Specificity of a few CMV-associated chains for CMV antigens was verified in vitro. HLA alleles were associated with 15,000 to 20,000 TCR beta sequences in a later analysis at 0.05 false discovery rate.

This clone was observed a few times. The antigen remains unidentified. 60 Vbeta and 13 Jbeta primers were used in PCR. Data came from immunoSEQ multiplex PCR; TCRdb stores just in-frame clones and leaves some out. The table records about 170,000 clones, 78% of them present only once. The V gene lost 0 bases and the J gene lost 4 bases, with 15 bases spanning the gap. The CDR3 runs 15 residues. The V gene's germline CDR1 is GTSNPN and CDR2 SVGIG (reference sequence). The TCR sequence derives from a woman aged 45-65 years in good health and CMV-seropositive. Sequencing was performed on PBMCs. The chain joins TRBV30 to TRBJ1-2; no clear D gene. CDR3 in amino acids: CAWSVEQPVIYGYTF. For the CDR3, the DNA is TGTGCCTGGAGTGTCGAACAGCCCGTCATCTATGGCTACACCTTC.